This T cell receptor beta chain was observed in a study of beta chain features in type 1 diabetes. The whole isolated RNA underwent reverse transcription, so sequencing captured expressed TCRB transcripts. Method: immunoSEQ multiplex PCR; TCRdb's copy keeps in-frame clones and lacks some. The sample has around 160,000 clones; around 8% are singletons. Study outcomes and limitations: TCRB CDR3 length was moderately but significantly reduced in all four CD4+ subsets of Type 1 diabetes patients.

Notes on this clone: The antigen is undetermined.

The CDR3 has 13 amino acids. Looked up from germline, CDR1 is SGHRS and CDR2 is YFSETQ. V gave up 7 bases and J gave up 0 bases; unmatched junction bases: 3. This clonotype originated in a woman in her late teens or twenties with type 1 diabetes. The sample comprised central memory CD4+ T cells from blood. The gene calls are TRBV5-1 and TRBJ2-7; the match to TRBD1 covers 8 bases. The CDR3 DNA sequence: TGCGCCAGCGGGACAGGTAGCTCCTACGAGCAGTACTTC. Amino acids: CASGTGSSYEQYF.